A single sample gave rise to the 19 T cell receptor beta chains below, sequenced in a study of T cells in Graves' hyperthyroidism and ophthalmopathy. Amplification yielded TCR beta CDR3 regions, with RNA transcripts as the source. First-round RT-PCR of the TCR CDR3 relied on the HTBI primer set. Using its own MiXCR run on the multiplex PCR reads, TCRdb lists one record per CDR3 protein. The data show about 640,000 distinct CDR3 sequences, around 21% seen once. The sequenced sample consisted of blood. The receptors shown here come from a man aged 25-40 years with Graves' ophthalmopathy.

The rearrangement links TRBV28 to TRBJ1-5, with D perhaps matching TRBD1 (6 bases). Germline lookup yields CDR1 MDHEN and CDR2 SYDVKM. This CDR3 has 15 amino acids. Trimming stripped 6 bases from V and 4 bases from J, with 16 bases between. The CDR3 DNA sequence: TGTGCCAGCAGGCCCTCCACAGGGCTTAATCAGCCCCAGCATTTT. Encoded protein: CASRPSTGLNQPQHF.

The chain employs TRBV28 and TRBJ1-5; no clear D. V was trimmed by 6 bases and J by 4 bases, leaving 13 bases between them. This CDR3 has 14 residues. Germline V gives CDR1 MDHEN, CDR2 SYDVKM. CDR3 nucleotides: TGTGCCAGCAGATTAAACCTCGAGAATCAGCCCCAGCATTTT. Its protein product is CASRLNLENQPQHF.

This clonotype has a count of ten or more. The chain carries TRBV2 and TRBJ2-5, with D hard to call. The CDR3 extends over 14 amino acids. Germline V gene data show CDR1 as SNHLY and CDR2 as FYNNEI. The V gene lost 8 bases and the J gene lost 4 bases, with 17 bases spanning the gap. CDR3 in amino acids: CASLDLDGRETQYF. In DNA, the CDR3 is TGTGCCAGCCTTGATTTAGACGGCCGAGAGACCCAGTACTTC. Combining the CDR3 with reference TRBV2 and TRBJ2-5 gives the whole variable domain EPEVTQTPSHQVTQMGQEVILRCVPISNHLYFYWYRQILGQKVEFLVSFYNNEISEKSEIFDDQFSVERPDGSNFTLKIRSTKLEDSAMYFCASLDLDGRETQYFGPGTRLLVL.

Ten or more counts support this clonotype. The J gene is TRBJ2-7, the V gene TRBV7-2, with D hard to call. Trimming left V 1 base short and J 0 bases short, with 10 bases between. In germline, CDR1 is SGHTA, CDR2 FQGNSA. The CDR3 spans 15 residues. The CDR3 bases are TGTGCCAGCAGCTTAGTAGGCGTGACCTCCTACGAGCAGTACTTC. Translating gives CASSLVGVTSYEQYF. The full variable domain, with the rest looked up from reference TRBV7-2 and TRBJ2-7, is GAGVSQSPSNKVTEKGKDVELRCDPISGHTALYWYRQSLGQGLEFLIYFQGNSAPDKSGLPSDRFSAERTGGSVSTLTIQRTQQEDSAVYLCASSLVGVTSYEQYFGPGTRLTVT.

A few counts support this clonotype. The chain carries TRBV30 and TRBJ1-2; a weak D match, TRBD1 (5 bases). The CDR3 is made up of 11 amino acids. Germline assignment: CDR1 GTSNPN and CDR2 SVGIG (reference sequence). V lost 2 bases, J lost 8 bases, and 9 bases lay in between. The CDR3 loop is CAWSYGGGYTF. The CDR3 DNA reads TGTGCCTGGAGTTACGGGGGAGGCTACACCTTC.

The chain couples TRBV5-4 to TRBJ2-5; 9 bases are a match to TRBD1. The CDR3 consists of 14 residues. Losses at the gene ends were 4 bases for V and 10 bases for J; bases not matched to a gene: 11. Germline V lookup: CDR1 SGHNT, CDR2 YYREEE (reference sequence). The CDR3 DNA reads TGTGCCAGCAGCCCCGGGACAGGGAAAGAGGGCCAGTACTTC. Its translation: CASSPGTGKEGQYF.

This clonotype has only a few counts. The chain employs TRBV6-1 and TRBJ2-5; 16 nucleotides line up with TRBD2. Germline V gives CDR1 MNHNS, CDR2 SASEGT. The CDR3 runs 17 residues. Trimming removed 7 bases from V and 7 bases from J; junction bases left unmatched: 12. The CDR3 bases are TGTGCCAGCACTACCCTAGGGACTAGCGGGAGGGCCGGGACCCAGTACTTC. It specifies CASTTLGTSGRAGTQYF.

The chain is built from TRBV7-9 and TRBJ2-1; perhaps TRBD1 as D (5 bases). CDR3 length: 16 residues. CDR1 and CDR2 (germline): SEHNR, FQNEAQ (reference sequence). V lost 5 bases and J lost 3, with 17 bases in between. CDR3: CASSPYKGQLYNEQFF. In nucleotides, the CDR3 is TGTGCCAGCAGCCCCTATAAGGGGCAGCTCTACAATGAGCAGTTCTTC.

This chain joins TRBV13 and TRBJ2-7, with 7 bases identical to TRBD2. Per germline, CDR1 PRHDT and CDR2 FYEKMQ (reference sequence). The CDR3 contains 16 residues. The V gene end was trimmed by 6 bases and the J gene end by 1 base; junction bases not matched to a gene: 12. The CDR3 region has the DNA TGTGCCAGCAGTTACTCCCTTCGGGAGGCTTCCTACGAGCAGTACTTC. This codes for CASSYSLREASYEQYF.

In its sample, this clonotype was seen a few times. The V call is TRBV5-1, the J call TRBJ2-7, with TRBD2 matching over 8 bases. The germline V gene has CDR1 SGHRS and CDR2 YFSETQ. With 4 bases clipped from V and 6 bases from J, the junction kept 12 bases outside the gene matches. The CDR3 totals 15 residues. DNA for the CDR3: TGCGCCAGCAGCCCCGAAGGGACTAGGGGCTCCGAGCAGTACTTC. Its translation is CASSPEGTRGSEQYF.

The J gene is TRBJ1-1, the V gene TRBV7-9, with D possibly being TRBD1 (5 bases). The CDR3 spans 19 residues. The germline V and J ends were trimmed by 8 bases and 4 bases, with 32 bases remaining between them. The germline V gene encodes CDR1 SEHNR and CDR2 FQNEAQ (reference sequence). This CDR3 is CASSLRPATGGWMITEAFF. In DNA, the CDR3 is TGTGCCAGCTCACTAAGACCGGCTACCGGGGGTTGGATGATCACTGAAGCTTTCTTT.

Ten or more counts support this clonotype. The J gene is TRBJ1-1, the V gene TRBV5-1; TRBD1 agrees at 10 bases. The CDR3 covers 14 residues. Germline CDR1 is SGHRS and CDR2 is YFSETQ. J lost 6 bases, V lost 4 bases, and 6 bases had no gene match. For the CDR3, the DNA is TGCGCCAGCAGCCCTAGGACAGGGGGGGCTGAAGCTTTCTTT. Protein: CASSPRTGGAEAFF.

The gene calls are TRBV6-5 and TRBJ2-5; D may be TRBD2 (6 bases). V was trimmed by 2 bases and J by 0 bases, leaving 13 bases between them. CDR1 and CDR2 (germline): MNHEY, SVGAGI. This CDR3 spans 16 amino acids. The CDR3 is CASSYELGDYQETQYF. The CDR3 DNA sequence: TGTGCCAGCAGTTACGAACTGGGGGACTACCAAGAGACCCAGTACTTC.

This chain connects TRBV13 to TRBJ2-6, with 8 bases lining up with TRBD1. Germline CDR1 is PRHDT and CDR2 is FYEKMQ (reference sequence). J gave up 0 bases and V 5 bases, and 9 bases lay outside the gene matches. The CDR3 consists of 18 residues. The CDR3 coding sequence is TGTGCCAGCAGCCCCCGGGACAGGAGTACCTCTGGGGCCAACGTCCTGACTTTC. It is translated as CASSPRDRSTSGANVLTF.

This clonotype has ten or more counts. This chain joins TRBV20-1 and TRBJ2-7; D may be TRBD1 (5 bases). The germline V gene has CDR1 DFQATT and CDR2 SNEGSKA (reference sequence). The CDR3 loop spans 12 amino acids. CDR3 DNA: TGCAGCCCAGACAGTCCTTCCTACGAGCAGTACTTC. This translates into CSPDSPSYEQYF.

In this sample, this clonotype turned up a few times. The V gene is TRBV20-1, the J gene TRBJ2-7; the match to TRBD2 covers 9 bases. Germline V gives CDR1 DFQATT, CDR2 SNEGSKA (reference sequence). Losses at the gene ends were 6 bases for V and 4 bases for J; bases not matched to a gene: 16. This CDR3 has 16 amino acids. The CDR3 sequence is CSAPQGRREGLYEQYF. The CDR3 DNA follows: TGCAGTGCACCCCAGGGCAGGCGGGAGGGCCTATACGAGCAGTACTTC.

The chain couples TRBV5-4 to TRBJ2-5, with D unresolved. V was shortened by 5 bases and J by 7 bases, with 12 bases between the two germline ends. The CDR3 loop spans 12 amino acids. CDR1 and CDR2 (germline): SGHNT, YYREEE (reference sequence). The CDR3 loop reads CASSPNSGTQYF. The CDR3 nucleotides are TGTGCCAGCAGTCCGAACTCGGGGACCCAGTACTTC.

This clonotype was detected ten times or more. V usage is TRBV6-1 and J usage is TRBJ1-5; possible D gene TRBD1, 6 bases. The V gene lost 6 bases and the J gene lost 4 bases, with 19 bases spanning the gap. Germline V gene data show CDR1 as MNHNS and CDR2 as SASEGT. The CDR3 is 16 residues long. In DNA, the CDR3 is TGTGCCAGCAGGAAAGGGGGTATCATACGAAATCAGCCCCAGCATTTT. Protein sequence: CASRKGGIIRNQPQHF.

This clonotype has ten or more counts. The chain is built from TRBV5-1 and TRBJ2-7; the D gene is possibly TRBD1 (6 bases). With 2 bases removed from V and 0 bases from J, the gap between germline ends came to 12 bases. Germline V gene sequence: CDR1 SGHRS, CDR2 YFSETQ. CDR3 size: 15 residues. The CDR3 DNA follows: TGCGCCAGCAGCTTAGGCAGGGGCATCTCCTACGAGCAGTACTTC. Amino acid sequence: CASSLGRGISYEQYF.